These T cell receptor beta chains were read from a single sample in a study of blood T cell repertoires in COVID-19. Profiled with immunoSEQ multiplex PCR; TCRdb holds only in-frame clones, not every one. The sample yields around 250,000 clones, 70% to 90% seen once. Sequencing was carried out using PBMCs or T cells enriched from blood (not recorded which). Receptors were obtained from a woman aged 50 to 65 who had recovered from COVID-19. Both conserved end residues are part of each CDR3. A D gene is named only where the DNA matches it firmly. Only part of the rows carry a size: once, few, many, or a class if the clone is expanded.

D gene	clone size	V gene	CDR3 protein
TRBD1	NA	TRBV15	CATSSSTGEGYTF
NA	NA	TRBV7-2	CASRNYPGQPQHF
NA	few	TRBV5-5	CASSSWRVEAFF
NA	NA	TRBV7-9	CASSLEGGRELFF
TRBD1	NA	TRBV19	CASSLRGGTGTYEQYF
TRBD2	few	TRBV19	CASSIGLAGGSEQFF
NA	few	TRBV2	CASSEGGVTNYGYTF
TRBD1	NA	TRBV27	CASSWTGMIDEQYF
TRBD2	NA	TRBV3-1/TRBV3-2	CASSQRLAGTEQFF
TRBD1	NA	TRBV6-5	CASSYSQGALTYEQYF
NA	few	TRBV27	CASSWDSGNQPQHF
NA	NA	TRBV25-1	CASSLRRTGELFF
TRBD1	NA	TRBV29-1	CSVLTGTASPTEAFF
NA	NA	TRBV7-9	CASSLSLKNTGELFF
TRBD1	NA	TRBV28	CASSFRDRMLEYGYTF
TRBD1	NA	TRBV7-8	CASSSDRPSYEQYF
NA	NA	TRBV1	CTSSQEDKGEKLFF
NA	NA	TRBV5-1	CASSLAGDQPQHF
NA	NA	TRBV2	CASNYQTGGEQFF
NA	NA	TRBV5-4	CASSRDSGYEQYF
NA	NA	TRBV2	CASSGGSGDQETQYF
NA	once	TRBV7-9	CASSRGEGGFYEQYF
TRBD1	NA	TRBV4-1	CASSQEPPQGASNQPQHF
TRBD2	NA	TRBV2	CATCSGTSGIRTPLEQYF
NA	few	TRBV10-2	CASSPGVFYEQYF
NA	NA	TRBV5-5	CASSWTRVRNTEAFF
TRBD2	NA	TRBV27	CASSFLGGSLAETQYF
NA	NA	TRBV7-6	CASTPDWSTGELFF
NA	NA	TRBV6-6	CASRVTVGQSGEQYF
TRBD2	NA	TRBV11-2	CASSPRRGSGRNIQYF
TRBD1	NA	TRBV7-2	CASSLGRDRAQYF
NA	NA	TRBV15	CATSQGVQGNTEAFF
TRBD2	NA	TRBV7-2	CASSPRPGTSVQETQYF
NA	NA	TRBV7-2	CASSPRGVSYNEQFF
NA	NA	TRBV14	CASSQDLYEQYF
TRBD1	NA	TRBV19	CASSSRQGAFRYEQYF
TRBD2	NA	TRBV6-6	CASYTIGRPLDEQFF
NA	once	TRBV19	CASSSRFPNTEAFF
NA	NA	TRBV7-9	CASSLVANTEAFF
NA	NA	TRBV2	CASSVSGMGYEQYF
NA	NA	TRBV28	CASTLTGLNSPLHF
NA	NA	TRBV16	CASSQWRGGDTEAFF
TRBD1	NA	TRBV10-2	CASLRGAFRGETQYF
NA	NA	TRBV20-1	CSGTDNYGYAF
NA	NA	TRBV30	CAWSVYSKPNQPQHF
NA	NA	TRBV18	CASSPVGGDNEKLFF
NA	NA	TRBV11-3	CASSSGGTEAFF
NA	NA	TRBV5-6	CASGLRGYTGELFF
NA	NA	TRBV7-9	CASSLEGGYSPLHF
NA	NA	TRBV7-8	CASSLYPGLNTDTQYF